This entry concerns a single TCR beta chain. Its antigen is currently unknown. Researchers ran the assay at a deep level. Under the authors' procedure: For the immunoSEQ data, sequences were junction-only without quality scores, so filtering differed. Some clones are missing from TCRdb's copy, which holds only in-frame ones; the method was immunoSEQ multiplex PCR. Clone size and the V and J calls come from that table; the DNA yielded D and trimming. The table includes under 700,000 clones, around 96% detected once. Per the germline V gene, CDR1 is GTSNPN and CDR2 is SVGIG (reference sequence). This CDR3 comprises 15 residues. Trimming cost V 2 bases and J 3 bases; bases outside gene matches: 3. The sample is drawn from a study of shared clonotypes between healthy human individuals. Study outcomes and limitations: A generally larger estimated richness was seen in naive subsets than in memory subsets.

Terminally differentiated effector memory CD45RA+ cells were left out of the naive CD8 fraction, which was CD45RO-negative and positively selected for CCR7. Study donors comprised healthy, HIV-negative adults devoid of recent acute infection or vaccination. The rearrangement links TRBV30 to TRBJ2-1, with 11 bases that match TRBD2. Sequencing was performed on naive CD8+ T cells sorted from blood. The origin of this receptor is a woman in her 30s in good health. CDR3 amino acids: CAWSLLAGGYNEQFF. The CDR3 DNA is TGTGCCTGGAGTCTGCTAGCGGGGGGCTACAATGAGCAGTTCTTC.